This TCR beta chain was profiled in a study of a mutant IDH1 vaccine in newly diagnosed glioma. Study at large: Patients began vaccination 4-6 weeks after radiotherapy alone, or with temozolomide cycles. Averaging approximately 42 years of age, treated patients were about 60% male and approximately 40% female. Every participant had undergone radiotherapy, temozolomide, or both before, and most underwent both.

On this clone: Its antigen is unknown.

The method was immunoSEQ multiplex PCR; TCRdb's version includes in-frame clones alone and lacks a portion of them. The sample carries tens of thousands of clones, more than 80% recorded once. Time point denoted: week 5, during vaccination. Alongside topical imiquimod, each dose of vaccine comprised 300 ug of mutant IDH1 20-mer peptide. The donors' diagnosis was new WHO grade 3 or 4 astrocytoma that was IDH1-mutant and ATRX-lost. The germline gives CDR1 SGHNT, CDR2 YYREEE (reference sequence). The CDR3 is 13 amino acids. Between the trimmed V and J ends, which lost 0 bases and 8 bases, there was a span of 11 bases.

This receptor was taken from a man between 45 and 60 years old with glioma. The chain uses TRBV5-4 and TRBJ1-2, with D perhaps TRBD1 (5 bases). Specimen: PBMCs, collected from a glioma patient whose treatment included an IDH1 peptide vaccine. In DNA, the CDR3 is TGTGCCAGCAGCTTGGGTGGGGGGGGAGGCTACACCTTC. This codes for CASSLGGGGGYTF.